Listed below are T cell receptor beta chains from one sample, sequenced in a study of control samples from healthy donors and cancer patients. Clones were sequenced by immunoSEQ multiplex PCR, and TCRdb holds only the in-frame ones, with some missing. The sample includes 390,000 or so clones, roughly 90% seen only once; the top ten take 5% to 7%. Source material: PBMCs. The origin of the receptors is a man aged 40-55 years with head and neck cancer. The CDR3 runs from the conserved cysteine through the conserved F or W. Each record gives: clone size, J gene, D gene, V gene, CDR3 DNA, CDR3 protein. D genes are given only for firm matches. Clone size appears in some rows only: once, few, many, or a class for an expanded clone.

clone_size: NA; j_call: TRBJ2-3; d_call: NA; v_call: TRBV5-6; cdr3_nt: TGTGCCAGCAGCGCTTTAGAGGATACGCAGTATTTT; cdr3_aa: CASSALEDTQYF
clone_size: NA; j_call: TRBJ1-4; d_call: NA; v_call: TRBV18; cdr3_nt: TGTGCCAGCTCACCCCTACGGAGGGGACTTAATGAAAAACTGTTTTTT; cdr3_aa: CASSPLRRGLNEKLFF
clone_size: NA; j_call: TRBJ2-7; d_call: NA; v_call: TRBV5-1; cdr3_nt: TGCGCCAGCAGCTGGGGGGGACAGGATTCCTACGAGCAGTACTTC; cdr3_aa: CASSWGGQDSYEQYF
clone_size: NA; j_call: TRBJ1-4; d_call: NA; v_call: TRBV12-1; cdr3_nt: TGTGCCAGCAGCTTTCCGGGCCTCGAAAAACTGTTTTTT; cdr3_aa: CASSFPGLEKLFF
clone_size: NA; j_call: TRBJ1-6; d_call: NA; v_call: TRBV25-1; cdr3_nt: TGTGCCAGCAGTCCCCCGGGTTCATATAATTCACCCCTCCACTTT; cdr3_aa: CASSPPGSYNSPLHF
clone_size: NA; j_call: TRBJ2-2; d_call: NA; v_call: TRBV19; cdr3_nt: TGTGCCAGTAGTACCCGAAAAATAGACACCGGGGAGCTGTTTTTT; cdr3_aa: CASSTRKIDTGELFF
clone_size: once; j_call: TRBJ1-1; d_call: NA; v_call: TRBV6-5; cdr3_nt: TGTGCCAGCAGCCGCCCAGAACCAAACACTGAAGCTTTCTTT; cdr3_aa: CASSRPEPNTEAFF
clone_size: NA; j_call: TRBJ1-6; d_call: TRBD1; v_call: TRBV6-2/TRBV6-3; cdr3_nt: TGTGCCAGCAGCCCCGCGGACAGGGGAATCCTTAATAATTCACCCCTCCACTTT; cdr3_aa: CASSPADRGILNNSPLHF
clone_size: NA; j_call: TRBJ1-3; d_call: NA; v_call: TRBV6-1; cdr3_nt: TGTGCCAGCAGTGAGATAGGGACTTCTGGAAACACCATATATTTT; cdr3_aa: CASSEIGTSGNTIYF
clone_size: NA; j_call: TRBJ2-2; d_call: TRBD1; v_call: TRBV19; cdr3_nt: TGTGCCAGTAGTATGAGGACAGGGGCGAAGACCGGGGAGCTGTTTTTT; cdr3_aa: CASSMRTGAKTGELFF
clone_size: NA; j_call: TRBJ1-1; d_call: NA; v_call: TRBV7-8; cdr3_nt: TGTGCCAGCAGCTTAGAAGCAGGGTGGAACACTGAAGCTTTCTTT; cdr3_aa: CASSLEAGWNTEAFF
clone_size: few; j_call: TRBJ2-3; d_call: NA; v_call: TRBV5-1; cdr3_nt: TGCGCCAGCAGCTTTCAACCCTTTTCTAGCACAGATACGCAGTATTTT; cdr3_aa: CASSFQPFSSTDTQYF
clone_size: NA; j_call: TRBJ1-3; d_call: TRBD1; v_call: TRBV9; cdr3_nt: TGTGCCAGCAGCGTAGCGCAGGGGGTCGGAAACACCATATATTTT; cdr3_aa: CASSVAQGVGNTIYF
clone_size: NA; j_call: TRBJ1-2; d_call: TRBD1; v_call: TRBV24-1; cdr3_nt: TGTGCCACCAGTGACCCCGACAGGGGAAACTATGGCTACACCTTC; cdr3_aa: CATSDPDRGNYGYTF
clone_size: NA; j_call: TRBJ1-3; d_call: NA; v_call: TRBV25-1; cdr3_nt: TGTGCCAGCCAAGAAGCCGGGGGGCTGTATGGAAACACCATATATTTT; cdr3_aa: CASQEAGGLYGNTIYF
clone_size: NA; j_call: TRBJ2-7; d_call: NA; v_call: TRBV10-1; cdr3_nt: TGCGCCAGCGGGGGGCATATCGACGAGCAGTACTTC; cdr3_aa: CASGGHIDEQYF
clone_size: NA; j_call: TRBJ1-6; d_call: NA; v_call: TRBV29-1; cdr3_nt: TGCAGCGCCCGACAGTCCTATAATTCACCCCTCCACTTT; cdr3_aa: CSARQSYNSPLHF
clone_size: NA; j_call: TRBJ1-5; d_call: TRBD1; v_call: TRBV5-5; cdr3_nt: TGTGCCAGCAGCAGGGACAGGGACCAGCCCCAGCATTTT; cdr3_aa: CASSRDRDQPQHF
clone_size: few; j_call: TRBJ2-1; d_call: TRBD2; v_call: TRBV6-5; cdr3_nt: TGTGCCAGCGGGGCGGGAGGGTCCTACAATGAGCAGTTCTTC; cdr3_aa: CASGAGGSYNEQFF
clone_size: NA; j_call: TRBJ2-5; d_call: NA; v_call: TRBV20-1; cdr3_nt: TGCAGTGCTAGGGCAGAGACCCAGTACTTC; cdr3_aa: CSARAETQYF
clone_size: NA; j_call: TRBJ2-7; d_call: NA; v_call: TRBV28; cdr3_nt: TGTGCCAGCAGTCGAGCGGAACAGCAGTACTTC; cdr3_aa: CASSRAEQQYF
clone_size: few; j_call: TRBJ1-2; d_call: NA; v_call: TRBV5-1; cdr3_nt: TGCGCCAGCAGCTTGGAACTGGATTATGGCTACACCTTC; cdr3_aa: CASSLELDYGYTF
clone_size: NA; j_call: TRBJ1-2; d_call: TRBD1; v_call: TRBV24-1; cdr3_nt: TGTGCCACCAGTGAGTCCGGGACAGATGGCTACACCTTC; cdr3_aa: CATSESGTDGYTF
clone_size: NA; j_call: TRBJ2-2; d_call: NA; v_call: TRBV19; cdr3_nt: TGTGCCAGTTGTTTCTTCGGGAACACCGGGGAGCTGTTTTTT; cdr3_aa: CASCFFGNTGELFF
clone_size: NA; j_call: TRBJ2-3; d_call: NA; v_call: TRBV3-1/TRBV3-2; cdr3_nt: TGTGCCAGCAGCCAAGATCTCCTCGGAGGCACAGATACGCAGTATTTT; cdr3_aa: CASSQDLLGGTDTQYF
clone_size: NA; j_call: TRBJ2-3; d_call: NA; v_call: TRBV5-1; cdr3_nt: TGCGCCAGCAGCTATGGGGAGTACACAGATACGCAGTATTTT; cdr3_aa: CASSYGEYTDTQYF
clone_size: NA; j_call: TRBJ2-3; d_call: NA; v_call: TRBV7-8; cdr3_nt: TGTGCCAGCAGCCCGAGATGGGATACGCAGTATTTT; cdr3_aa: CASSPRWDTQYF
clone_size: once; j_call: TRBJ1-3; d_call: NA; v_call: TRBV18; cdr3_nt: TGTGCCAGCTCACCACGGGATCTTCTAACCTCTGGAAACACCATATATTTT; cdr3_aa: CASSPRDLLTSGNTIYF
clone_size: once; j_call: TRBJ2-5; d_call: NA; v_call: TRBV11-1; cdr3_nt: TGTGCCAGCAGCCTAAGATTGGGGCAGGGGCAAGAGACCCAGTACTTC; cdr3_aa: CASSLRLGQGQETQYF
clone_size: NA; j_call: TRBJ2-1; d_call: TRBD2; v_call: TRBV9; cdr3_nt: TGTGCCAGCGGGAGGGCAGCCGGGATAGATGAGCAGTTCTTC; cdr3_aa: CASGRAAGIDEQFF
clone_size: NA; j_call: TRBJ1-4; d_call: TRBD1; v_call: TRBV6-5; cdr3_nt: TGTGCCGGCAAGAAGGACAGGACTAATGAAAAACTGTTTTTT; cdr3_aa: CAGKKDRTNEKLFF
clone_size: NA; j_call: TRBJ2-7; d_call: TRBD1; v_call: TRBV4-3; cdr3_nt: TGCGCCAGCAGCCAAGCTCGACAGGGCTCCTACGAGCAGTACTTC; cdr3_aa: CASSQARQGSYEQYF
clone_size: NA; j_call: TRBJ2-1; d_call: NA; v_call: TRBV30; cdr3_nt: TGTGCCTGGAAGGGCGGGGTGGTAATTGGTGAGCAGTTCTTC; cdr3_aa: CAWKGGVVIGEQFF
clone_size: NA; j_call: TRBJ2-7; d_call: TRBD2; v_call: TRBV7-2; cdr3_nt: TGTGCCAGCAGCGTCCTAGCGGGGGGGCCGGTCGAGCAGTACTTC; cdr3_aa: CASSVLAGGPVEQYF
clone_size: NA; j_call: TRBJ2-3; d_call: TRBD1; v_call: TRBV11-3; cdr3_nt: TGTGCCAGCAGCCCGGACAGGGGTACCACAGATACGCAGTATTTT; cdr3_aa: CASSPDRGTTDTQYF
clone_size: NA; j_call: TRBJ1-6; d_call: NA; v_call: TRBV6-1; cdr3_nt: TGTGCCAGCAGTGAGCTACAGAAGAGCTCCTATAATTCACCCCTCCACTTT; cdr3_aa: CASSELQKSSYNSPLHF
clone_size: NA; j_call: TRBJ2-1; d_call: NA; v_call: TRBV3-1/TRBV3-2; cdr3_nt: TGTGCCAGCAGCTCGGCCCATGAGCAGTTCTTC; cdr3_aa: CASSSAHEQFF